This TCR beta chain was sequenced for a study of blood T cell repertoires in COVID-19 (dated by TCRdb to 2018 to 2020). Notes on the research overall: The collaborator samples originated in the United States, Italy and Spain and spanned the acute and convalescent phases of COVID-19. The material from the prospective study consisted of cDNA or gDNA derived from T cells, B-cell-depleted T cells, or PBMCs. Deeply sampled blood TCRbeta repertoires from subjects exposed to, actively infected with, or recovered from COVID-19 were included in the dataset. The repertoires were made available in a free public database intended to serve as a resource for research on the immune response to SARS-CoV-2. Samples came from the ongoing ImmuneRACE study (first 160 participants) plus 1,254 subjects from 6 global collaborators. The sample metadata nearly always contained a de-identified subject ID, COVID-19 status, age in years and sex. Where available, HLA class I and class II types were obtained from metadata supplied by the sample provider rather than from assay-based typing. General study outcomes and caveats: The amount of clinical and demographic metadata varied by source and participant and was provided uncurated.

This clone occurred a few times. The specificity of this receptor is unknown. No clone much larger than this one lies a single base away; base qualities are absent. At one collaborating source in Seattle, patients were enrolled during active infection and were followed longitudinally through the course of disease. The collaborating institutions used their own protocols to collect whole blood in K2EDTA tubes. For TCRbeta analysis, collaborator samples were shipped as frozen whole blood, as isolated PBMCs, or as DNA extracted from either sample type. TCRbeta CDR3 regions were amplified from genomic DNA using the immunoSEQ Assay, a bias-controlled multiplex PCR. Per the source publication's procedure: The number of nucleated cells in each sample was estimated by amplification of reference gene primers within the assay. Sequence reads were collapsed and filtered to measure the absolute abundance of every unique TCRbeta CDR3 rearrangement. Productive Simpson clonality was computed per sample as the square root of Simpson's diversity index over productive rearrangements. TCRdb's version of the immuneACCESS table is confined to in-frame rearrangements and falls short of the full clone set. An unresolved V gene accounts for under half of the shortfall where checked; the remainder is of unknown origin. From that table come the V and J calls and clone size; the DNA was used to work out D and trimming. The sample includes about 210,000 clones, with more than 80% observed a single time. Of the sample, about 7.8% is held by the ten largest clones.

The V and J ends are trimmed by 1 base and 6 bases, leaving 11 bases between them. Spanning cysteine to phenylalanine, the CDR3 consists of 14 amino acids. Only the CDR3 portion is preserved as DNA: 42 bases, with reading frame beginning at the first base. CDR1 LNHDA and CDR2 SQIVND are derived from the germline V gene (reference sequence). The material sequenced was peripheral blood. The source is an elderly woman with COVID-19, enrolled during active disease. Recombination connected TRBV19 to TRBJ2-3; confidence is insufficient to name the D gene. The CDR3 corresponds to CASSIAVPGDTQYF. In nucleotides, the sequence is TGTGCCAGTAGTATAGCAGTACCTGGCGATACGCAGTATTTT.